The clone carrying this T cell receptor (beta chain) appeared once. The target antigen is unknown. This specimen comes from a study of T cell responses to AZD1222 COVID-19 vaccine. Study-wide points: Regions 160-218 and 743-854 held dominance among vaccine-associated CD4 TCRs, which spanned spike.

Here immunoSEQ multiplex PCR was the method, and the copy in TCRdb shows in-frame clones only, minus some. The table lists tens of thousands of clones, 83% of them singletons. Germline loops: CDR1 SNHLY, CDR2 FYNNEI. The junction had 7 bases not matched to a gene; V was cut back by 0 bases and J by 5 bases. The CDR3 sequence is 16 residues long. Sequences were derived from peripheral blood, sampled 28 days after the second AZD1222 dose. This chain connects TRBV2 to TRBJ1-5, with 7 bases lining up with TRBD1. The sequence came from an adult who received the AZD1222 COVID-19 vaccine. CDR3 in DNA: TGTGCCAGCAGTGAAGCCATGACAGGGACCCATCAGCCCCAGCATTTT. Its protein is CASSEAMTGTHQPQHF.